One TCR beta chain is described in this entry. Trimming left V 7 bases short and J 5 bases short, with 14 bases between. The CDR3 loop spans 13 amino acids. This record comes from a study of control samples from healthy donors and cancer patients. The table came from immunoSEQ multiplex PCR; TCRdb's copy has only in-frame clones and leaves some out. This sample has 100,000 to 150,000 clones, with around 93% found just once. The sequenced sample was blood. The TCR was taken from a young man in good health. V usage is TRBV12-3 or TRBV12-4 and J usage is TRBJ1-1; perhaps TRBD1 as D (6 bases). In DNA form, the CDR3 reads TGTGCCAGCACCCCGCTAAGGGGGACTGAAGCTTTCTTT. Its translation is CASTPLRGTEAFF.